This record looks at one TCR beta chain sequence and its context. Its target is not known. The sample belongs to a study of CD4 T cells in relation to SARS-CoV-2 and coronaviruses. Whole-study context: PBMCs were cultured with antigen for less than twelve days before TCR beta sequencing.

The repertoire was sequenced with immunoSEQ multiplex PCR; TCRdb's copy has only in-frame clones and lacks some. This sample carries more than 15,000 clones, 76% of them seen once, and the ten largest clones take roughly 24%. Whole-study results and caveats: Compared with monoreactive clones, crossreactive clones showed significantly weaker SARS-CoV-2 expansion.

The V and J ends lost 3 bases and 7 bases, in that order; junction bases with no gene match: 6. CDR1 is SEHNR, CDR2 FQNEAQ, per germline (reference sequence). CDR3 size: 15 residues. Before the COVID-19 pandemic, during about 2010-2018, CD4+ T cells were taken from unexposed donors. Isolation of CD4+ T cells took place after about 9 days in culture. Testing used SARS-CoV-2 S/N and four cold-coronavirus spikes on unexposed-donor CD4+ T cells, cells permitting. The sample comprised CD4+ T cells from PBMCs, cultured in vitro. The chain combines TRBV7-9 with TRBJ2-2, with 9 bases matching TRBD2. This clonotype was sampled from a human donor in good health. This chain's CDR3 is CASSFLAGSIGELFF. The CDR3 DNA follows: TGTGCCAGCAGCTTCCTAGCGGGATCGATCGGGGAGCTGTTTTTT.